This T cell receptor beta chain emerged from a study of blood T cell repertoires in COVID-19. Turning to the study itself: Samples taken during acute and convalescent COVID-19 were collected in the United States, Italy and Spain.

Sequencing used immunoSEQ multiplex PCR; TCRdb keeps in-frame clones, though not all of them. The data contain about 190,000 clones, around 86% of them singletons. The source material was peripheral blood. This receptor was taken from a man aged 35 to 55 with acute or convalescent COVID-19.

The CDR3 sequence: CASNGQLPYEQYF. The CDR3 nucleotides are TGCGCCAGCAATGGACAGCTACCCTACGAGCAGTACTTC. The rearrangement links TRBV10-1 to TRBJ2-7; a possible D gene is TRBD1 (6 bases). Germline CDR1 is WNHNN and CDR2 is SYGVQD (reference sequence). V shed 7 bases and J shed 2 bases, with 12 bases lying between them. The CDR3 contains 13 residues.